This TCR beta chain derives from a study of cytomegalovirus exposure and HLA in healthy donors. Both 60 Vbeta primers and 13 Jbeta primers went into the PCR. Some clones are missing from TCRdb's copy, which holds only in-frame ones; the method was immunoSEQ multiplex PCR. Altogether fewer than 85,000 clones are present, roughly 88% being singletons, with the ten largest covering 15% to 20%. V gave up 9 bases and J gave up 11 bases, with 25 bases separating them. Germline CDR1 is SNHLY and CDR2 is FYNNEI. The CDR3 totals 14 residues. The specimen sequenced was PBMCs. This receptor was obtained from a man aged 65 to 79 in good health and CMV-seropositive. J is TRBJ2-5 and V is TRBV2; TRBD2 is a possible D gene (6 bases). CDR3 sequence: CASREGTLAIEQYF. Written as DNA, the CDR3 is TGTGCCAGTAGAGAGGGGACCCTAGCGATTGAGCAGTACTTC. Looking up the rest from reference TRBV2 and TRBJ2-5 gives the full variable domain: EPEVTQTPSHQVTQMGQEVILRCVPISNHLYFYWYRQILGQKVEFLVSFYNNEISEKSEIFDDQFSVERPDGSNFTLKIRSTKLEDSAMYFCASREGTLAIEQYFGPGTRLLVL.